This TCR beta chain was found in a study of blood T cell repertoires in COVID-19. Turning to the study itself: Acute and convalescent COVID-19 samples came from the United States, Italy and Spain.

Original processing notes: Reference gene primer amplification in the assay estimated nucleated cell counts. Profiling relied on immunoSEQ multiplex PCR, and the TCRdb table lists in-frame clones only, not all of them. For V, J and clone size, that table is used; D and trimming come from the DNA. The sample has approximately 160,000 clones, 75% to 90% seen once. The CDR3 is 16 amino acids. V was cut by 2 bases and J by 1 base, with 12 bases left in between. Germline values: CDR1 SGHTA, CDR2 FQGNSA. In its sample, this clone was seen a few times. The chain combines TRBV7-2 with TRBJ1-5; no reliable D call. The specimen sequenced was peripheral blood. The TCR originated in a human donor in a cohort sampled during active COVID-19. CDR3 protein: CASSLYSGKSNQPQHF. CDR3 DNA sequence: TGTGCCAGCAGCTTATATTCCGGGAAAAGCAATCAGCCCCAGCATTTT.